Below are 3 T cell receptor beta chains sequenced from a single sample in a study of response to subunit inactivated influenza vaccine (dated by TCRdb to between 2017 and 2018). Libraries came from RT-PCR. The instrument given in TCRdb is Illumina HiSeq 2500. TCRdb trimmed public reads at Q25 via fastp, called clones via MiXCR and kept in-frame beta chains. Each entry merges the rows of one CDR3 protein and shows their most common DNA and genes. The sample table lists about 700,000 distinct CDR3 sequences, approximately 15% of them with a count of one. The ten largest clones represent 5.5% to 7% of the sample. The sequencing used PBMCs from blood, collected 14 days before vaccination. The receptor source for this set is a man between 45 and 60 years old who received an inactivated influenza vaccine. Donor details come from another sample of the same person, matched by shared clones.

This clonotype was seen repeatedly, ten times or more. This chain connects TRBV12-3 or TRBV12-4 to TRBJ1-5; 10 nucleotides match TRBD1. The CDR3 sequence is 14 residues long. V trimming: 6 bases; J trimming: 2 bases; junction bases outside the gene matches: 1. CDR3 region: CASSGTGGNQPQHF. Here the CDR3 DNA reads TGTGCCAGCAGCGGGACAGGGGGCAATCAGCCCCAGCATTTT.

This chain joins TRBV9 and TRBJ2-5; 13 bases are a match to TRBD2. This CDR3 contains 16 residues. Germline CDR1 is SGDLS and CDR2 is YYNGEE. V shed 0 bases and J 5 bases; nucleotides not matched to a gene: 4. In DNA form, the CDR3 reads TGTGCCAGCAGCGTAGGGACTAGCGGGAGTAGGGAGACCCAGTACTTC. Amino acids: CASSVGTSGSRETQYF.

This chain connects TRBV16 to TRBJ2-7; 8 nucleotides match TRBD1. The CDR3 covers 16 residues. Germline CDR1 reads KGHSY; CDR2 reads FQNENV. Trimming removed 5 bases from V and 2 bases from J; junction bases left unmatched: 11. The CDR3 sequence: CASSTIGQGSPYEQYF. The CDR3 DNA reads TGTGCCAGCAGCACCATTGGACAGGGAAGCCCCTACGAGCAGTACTTC.